The 12 T cell receptor beta chains in this list originate from one sample, sequenced in a study of vaccination and CD4 T cells after COVID-19. Treatment defined: approximately 11-day PBMC culture with coronavirus spike peptide pools or control peptides (ViraFEST assay). The study sequenced cultured CD4+ T cell DNA using the Oncomine TCR Beta short-read assay. From the PCR reads, TCRdb called clonotypes with MiXCR, one entry per CDR3 protein. The data hold around 26,000 distinct CDR3 sequences, with around three fifths observed a single time. No antigen has been assigned to these receptors. The sequencing sample was made of CD4+ T cells from blood, cultured in vitro. These receptors all come from a human donor who had recovered from COVID-19.

In DNA form, the CDR3 reads TGTGCCAGCAGTTTCGCCCATGGCTACACCTTC. It encodes CASSFAHGYTF. V and J are TRBV28 and TRBJ1-2; D is unclear. The germline V gene encodes CDR1 MDHEN and CDR2 SYDVKM. V lost 3 bases and J lost 6, with 5 bases in between. This CDR3 is 11 amino acids long.

V gene TRBV25-1 combines with J gene TRBJ1-2, with D possibly being TRBD1 (6 bases). CDR1 and CDR2 (germline): MGHDK, SYGVNS. CDR3 length: 14 amino acids. Trimming stripped 6 bases from V and 7 bases from J, with 18 bases between. In DNA form, the CDR3 reads TGTGCCAGCAGACAAACAGGGTTGTCGGGTGGCTACACCTTC. Translated: CASRQTGLSGGYTF.

The chain links TRBV6-2 or TRBV6-3 to TRBJ2-7; D tentatively reads TRBD1 or TRBD2 (5 bases each). Trimming stripped 6 bases from V and 2 bases from J, with 20 bases between. This CDR3 has 16 residues. CDR1 is MNHEY and CDR2 is SVGEGT in the germline V gene. The chain's CDR3 is CASRTLRRGYPYEQYF. The CDR3 DNA follows: TGTGCCAGCAGAACCCTCCGCCGGGGCTACCCCTACGAGCAGTACTTC.

The gene calls are TRBV28 and TRBJ2-7, with D tentatively TRBD1 (6 bases). Between the trimmed V and J ends, which lost 3 bases and 2 bases, there was a span of 14 bases. The CDR3 is made up of 15 amino acids. Germline values: CDR1 MDHEN, CDR2 SYDVKM. CDR3 sequence reads: CASSLFPRGPYEQYF. As DNA, the CDR3 is TGTGCCAGCAGTTTGTTTCCCAGGGGACCCTACGAGCAGTACTTC.

The chain links TRBV10-3 to TRBJ2-1; 10 nucleotides agree with TRBD1. CDR1 is ENHRY, CDR2 SYGVKD, per germline. V lost 4 bases to trimming and J lost 7 bases; unmatched junction nucleotides: 4. The CDR3 is made up of 14 amino acids. CDR3 DNA sequence: TGTGCCATCAGTGCCCCGGACAGGGGGAATGAGCAGTTCTTC. It yields the protein CAISAPDRGNEQFF.

J is TRBJ1-1 and V is TRBV6-5; D unresolved. V dropped 3 bases and J dropped 11 bases, with 10 bases sitting between them. This CDR3 spans 11 amino acids. CDR1 is MNHEY and CDR2 is SVGAGI in the germline V gene. The CDR3 DNA follows: TGTGCCAGCAGTTATGGTTTAGGGGCTTTCTTT. Encoded protein: CASSYGLGAFF.

DNA for the CDR3: TGTGCCAGCAGTACCGCGGGTGAGGGCAATCAGCCCCAGCATTTT. Its protein is CASSTAGEGNQPQHF. This rearrangement joins TRBV6-2 or TRBV6-3 to TRBJ1-5; D uncertain. CDR3 length equals 15 residues. Trimming stripped 5 bases from V and 2 bases from J, with 13 bases between. CDR1 MNHEY and CDR2 SVGEGT come from the germline V gene.

This clonotype came up a few times. CDR3 DNA sequence: TGCAGTGCTTTACTAGGGACACCGTCTAACTATGGCTACACCTTC. Translated, it gives CSALLGTPSNYGYTF. The chain is built from TRBV20-1 and TRBJ1-2; tentative D call: TRBD1 (6 bases). CDR1 and CDR2 (germline): DFQATT, SNEGSKA (reference sequence). The CDR3 totals 15 residues. Trimming shortened V by 5 bases and J by 0 bases, and 16 bases separated the two germline ends.

In its sample, this clonotype was seen once. The rearrangement joins TRBV30 to TRBJ1-6, with a weak D call TRBD1 (5 bases). The length of the CDR3 is 14 residues. CDR1 GTSNPN and CDR2 SVGIG come from the germline V gene (reference sequence). V was clipped by 2 bases and J by 6 bases, with 11 bases between them. DNA for the CDR3: TGTGCCTGGAGTACGAGGGGTGGTAATTCACCCCTCCACTTT. Its translation is CAWSTRGGNSPLHF.

In its sample, this clonotype was seen a few times. The chain recombines TRBV7-7 with TRBJ2-2; either TRBD1 or TRBD2 may supply D (5 bases each). CDR3 size: 15 residues. Trimming took off 4 bases at V and 1 base at J, with 10 bases between the two ends. The germline gives CDR1 SSHAT, CDR2 FNYEAQ (reference sequence). This CDR3 is CASSSGTQNTGELFF. The DNA of the CDR3 is TGTGCCAGCAGCTCAGGGACCCAGAACACCGGGGAGCTGTTTTTT.

CDR3 nucleotide sequence: TGTGCCAGCAGCCGAGACAAAACAGGGGGGTATGGCTACACCTTC. Translated, it gives CASSRDKTGGYGYTF. The chain couples TRBV7-2 to TRBJ1-2, with 8 bases fitting TRBD1. V shed 5 bases and J 5 bases; nucleotides not matched to a gene: 10. Looked up from germline, CDR1 is SGHTA and CDR2 is FQGNSA. The CDR3 totals 15 residues.

V and J are TRBV21-1 and TRBJ2-3; the DNA was not compared with TRBD2, the D call given in the table. TRBV21-1 has pseudogene status. The CDR3 consists of 15 residues. CDR3 residues: CASSKSVRGTDTQYF. CDR3 sequence (DNA): TGTGCCAGCAGCAAATCGGTGAGGGGCACAGATACGCAGTATTTT.